A selection of T cell receptor beta chains follows, all from one sample in a study of CD8 T cells in ankylosing spondylitis. In TCRdb, the 5' RACE reads were re-called with MiXCR into one record per CDR3 protein. The sample includes more than 150,000 distinct CDR3 sequences, approximately 10% of them seen just once. The sequenced sample was blood, either unsorted or a sorted T cell fraction (not recorded which). Receptors originate from a male donor with ankylosing spondylitis or in good health (not recorded which). Both conserved end residues are part of each CDR3. The D gene is left open where the match is weak. Not every row has a clone size; where given, it reads once, few, many or a size class.

size	V	D	J	DNA	CDR3
-	TRBV12-2	-	TRBJ2-1	TGTGCAAGTCGTCTAGGGATTGGGGAGGGTGAGCAGTTCTTC	CASRLGIGEGEQFF
-	TRBV12-3/TRBV12-4	TRBD1	TRBJ2-1	TGTGCCAGCAGAATCGGGACAGGGGGCCTGGGTGAGCAGTTCTTC	CASRIGTGGLGEQFF
-	TRBV11-2	TRBD2	TRBJ2-2	TGTGCCAGCAGCGTTTCTAGCGGGAGTACCGGGGAGCTGTTTTTT	CASSVSSGSTGELFF
-	TRBV11-2	-	TRBJ2-7	TGTGCCAGCAGCTTAGATAAGGACATCTCCTACGAGCAGTACTTC	CASSLDKDISYEQYF
many	TRBV12-3/TRBV12-4	-	TRBJ2-2	TGTGCCAGCAGTTTCGTAGGGCCCCCGAACACCGGGGAGCTGTTTTTT	CASSFVGPPNTGELFF
-	TRBV14	TRBD1	TRBJ1-3	TGTGCCAGCAGCCAAGATGGGACAGGAGACTCTGGAAACACCATATATTTT	CASSQDGTGDSGNTIYF
few	TRBV11-3	-	TRBJ2-1	TGTGCCAGCCAAGAGAGGGGGGAGGGCTCCTACAATGAGCAGTTCTTC	CASQERGEGSYNEQFF
many	TRBV27	-	TRBJ2-2	TGTGCCAGCAGTTTATCGAGGGGGGGAGGGGAGCTGTTTTTT	CASSLSRGGGELFF
-	TRBV6-1	TRBD1	TRBJ1-1	TGTGCCAGCAGTGAGCCGGGACAGGGAGGGAACACTGAAGCTTTCTTT	CASSEPGQGGNTEAFF
many	TRBV3-1	-	TRBJ1-1	TGTGCCAGCAGCCAAAGGGGTGAAGCTTTCTTT	CASSQRGEAFF
many	TRBV6-5	TRBD2	TRBJ2-3	TGTGCCAGCAGTTCGGGGACTAGCGGGGCCACAGATACGCAGTATTTT	CASSSGTSGATDTQYF
-	TRBV10-2	TRBD2	TRBJ2-7	TGCGCCAGCACTAGCGGGATTCTATACGAGCAGTACTTC	CASTSGILYEQYF
many	TRBV29-1	TRBD1	TRBJ1-2	TGCAGCGTTGAGGGAGTGGACAGGGTCAACTATGGCTACACCTTC	CSVEGVDRVNYGYTF
-	TRBV20-1	TRBD1	TRBJ2-7	TGCAGTGCTAGTGACAGGGGCTACGAGCAGTACTTC	CSASDRGYEQYF
many	TRBV10-3	-	TRBJ2-2	TGTGCCATCAGTCAAAACCCCAGAAGGGCAGGGCCGAACACCGGGGAGCTGTTTTTT	CAISQNPRRAGPNTGELFF
-	TRBV7-9	TRBD2	TRBJ2-5	TGTGCCAGCAGCTTGGGACTAGCGGGAGAAGAGACCCAGTACTTC	CASSLGLAGEETQYF
many	TRBV29-1	TRBD1	TRBJ1-2	TGCAGCGTTGAGCCTTGGACAGGGGGCGGTGGCTACACCTTC	CSVEPWTGGGGYTF
few	TRBV20-1	TRBD2	TRBJ2-1	TGCAGTGCTAGGCGGGTTAGCGGGGGCCTCTCCTACAATGAGCAGTTCTTC	CSARRVSGGLSYNEQFF
few	TRBV5-1	TRBD1	TRBJ2-7	TGCGCCAGCAGCAAAGGGACAGGGGGCATCTACGAGCAGTACTTC	CASSKGTGGIYEQYF
-	TRBV12-3/TRBV12-4	TRBD2	TRBJ2-5	TGTGCCAGCAGTTGGGGTAGCGGGACCCACCAAGAGACCCAGTACTTC	CASSWGSGTHQETQYF
few	TRBV5-1	TRBD1	TRBJ1-1	TGCGCCAGCAGCTTGGCGGGACAGGGTGGTGAAGCTTTCTTT	CASSLAGQGGEAFF
many	TRBV6-1	TRBD1	TRBJ1-5	TGTGCCAGCAGGCCCAGAATCGGACAGGGCACAATCGGCAATCAGCCCCAGCATTTT	CASRPRIGQGTIGNQPQHF
-	TRBV20-1	TRBD1	TRBJ2-5	TGCAGTGCTAGCAGCAGGGGGCTAGAGACCCAGTACTTC	CSASSRGLETQYF
many	TRBV12-3/TRBV12-4	-	TRBJ2-7	TGTGCCAGCAGCGGGACCCATTACGAGCAGTACTTC	CASSGTHYEQYF
many	TRBV28	-	TRBJ2-2	TGTGCCAGCAGCAACTTTCAGGGTATCGGGGAGCTGTTTTTT	CASSNFQGIGELFF
many	TRBV20-1	TRBD2	TRBJ2-3	TGCAGTGCTAGACTAGCGGGCATCACAGATACGCAGTATTTT	CSARLAGITDTQYF
many	TRBV20-1	-	TRBJ2-1	TGCAGTGTTAGCAATGAGCAGTTCTTC	CSVSNEQFF
few	TRBV4-3	TRBD2	TRBJ2-3	TGCGCCAGCAGCTACCGACTAGCGGCTACAGATACGCAGTATTTT	CASSYRLAATDTQYF
-	TRBV4-2	TRBD2	TRBJ2-1	TGTGCCAGCAGCCACAACTCGGGGGGGCCGTACAATGAGCAGTTCTTC	CASSHNSGGPYNEQFF
-	TRBV12-3/TRBV12-4	-	TRBJ1-6	TGTGCCAGCAGGAGGGGGGGGGGTAATTCACCCCTCCACTTT	CASRRGGGNSPLHF
few	TRBV5-1	TRBD1	TRBJ2-5	TGCGCCAGCAGCCGAGACGTGACAGGGGTCGGCTTTGGAGAGACCCAGTACTTC	CASSRDVTGVGFGETQYF
many	TRBV5-1	TRBD1	TRBJ2-7	TGCGCCAGCAGCCCACGACAGGGCCGTGGATACGAGCAGTACTTC	CASSPRQGRGYEQYF
-	TRBV4-1	TRBD2	TRBJ2-1	TGCGCCAGCAGCCCCCGGACTAGCGGGAGGAATGAGCAGTTCTTC	CASSPRTSGRNEQFF